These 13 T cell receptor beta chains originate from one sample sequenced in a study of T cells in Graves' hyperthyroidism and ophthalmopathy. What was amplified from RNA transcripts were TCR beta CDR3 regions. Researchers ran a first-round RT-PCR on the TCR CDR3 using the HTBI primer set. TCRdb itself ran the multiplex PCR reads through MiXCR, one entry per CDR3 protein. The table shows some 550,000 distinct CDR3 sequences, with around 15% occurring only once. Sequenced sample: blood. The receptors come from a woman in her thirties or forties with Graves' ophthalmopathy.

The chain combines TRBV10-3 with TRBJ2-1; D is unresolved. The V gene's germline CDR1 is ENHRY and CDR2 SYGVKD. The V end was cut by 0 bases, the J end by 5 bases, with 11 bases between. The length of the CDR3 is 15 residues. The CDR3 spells CAISESWIRDNEQFF. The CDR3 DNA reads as TGTGCCATCAGTGAGTCGTGGATTAGGGACAATGAGCAGTTCTTC.

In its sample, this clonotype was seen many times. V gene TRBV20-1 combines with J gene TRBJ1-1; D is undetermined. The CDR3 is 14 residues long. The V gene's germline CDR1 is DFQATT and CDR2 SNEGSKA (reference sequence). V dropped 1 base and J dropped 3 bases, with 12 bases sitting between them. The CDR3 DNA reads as TGCAGTGCTAGAGTCCCCGGAAGAGACACTGAAGCTTTCTTT. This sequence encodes CSARVPGRDTEAFF.

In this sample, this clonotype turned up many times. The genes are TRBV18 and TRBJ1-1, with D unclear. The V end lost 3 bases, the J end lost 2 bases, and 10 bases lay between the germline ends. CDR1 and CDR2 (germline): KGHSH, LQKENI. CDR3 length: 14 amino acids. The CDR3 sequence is CASSPDQINTEAFF. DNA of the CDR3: TGTGCCAGCTCACCGGACCAAATAAACACTGAAGCTTTCTTT.

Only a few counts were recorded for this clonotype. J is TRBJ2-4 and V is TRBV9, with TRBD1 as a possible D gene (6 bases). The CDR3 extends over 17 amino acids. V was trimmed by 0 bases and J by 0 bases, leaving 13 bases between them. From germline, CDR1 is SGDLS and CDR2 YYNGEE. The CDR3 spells CASSVEPGTLAKNIQYF. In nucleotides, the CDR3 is TGTGCCAGCAGCGTAGAGCCCGGGACACTAGCCAAAAACATTCAGTACTTC.

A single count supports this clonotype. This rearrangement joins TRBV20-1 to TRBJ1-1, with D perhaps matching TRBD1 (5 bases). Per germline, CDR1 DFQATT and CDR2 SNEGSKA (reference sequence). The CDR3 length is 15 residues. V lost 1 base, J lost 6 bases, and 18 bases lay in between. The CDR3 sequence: CSARVIRGIRAEAFF. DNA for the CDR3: TGCAGTGCTAGAGTTATAAGGGGTATTCGCGCTGAAGCTTTCTTT.

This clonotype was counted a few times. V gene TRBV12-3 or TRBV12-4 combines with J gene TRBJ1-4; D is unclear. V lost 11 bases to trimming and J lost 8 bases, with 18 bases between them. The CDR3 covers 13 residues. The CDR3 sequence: CASKSFPVEKLFF. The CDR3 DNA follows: TGTGCCTCTAAAAGCTTCCCAGTGGAAAAACTGTTTTTT.

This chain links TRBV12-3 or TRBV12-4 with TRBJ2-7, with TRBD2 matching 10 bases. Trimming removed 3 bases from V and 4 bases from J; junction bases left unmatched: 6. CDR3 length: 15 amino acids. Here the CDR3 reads CASSFGASGSYEQYF. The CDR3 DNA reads TGTGCCAGCAGTTTCGGCGCTAGCGGGAGTTACGAGCAGTACTTC.

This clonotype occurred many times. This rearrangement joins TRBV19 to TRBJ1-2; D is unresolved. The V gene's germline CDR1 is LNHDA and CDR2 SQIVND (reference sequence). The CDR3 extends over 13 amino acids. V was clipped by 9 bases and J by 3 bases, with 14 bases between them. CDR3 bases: TGTGCCAGCCCTAGGGCAGAACACTATGGCTACACCTTC. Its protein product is CASPRAEHYGYTF. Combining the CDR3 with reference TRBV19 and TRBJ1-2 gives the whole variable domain DGGITQSPKYLFRKEGQNVTLSCEQNLNHDAMYWYRQDPGQGLRLIYYSQIVNDFQKGDIAEGYSVSREKKESFPLTVTSAQKNPTAFYLCASPRAEHYGYTFGSGTRLTVV.

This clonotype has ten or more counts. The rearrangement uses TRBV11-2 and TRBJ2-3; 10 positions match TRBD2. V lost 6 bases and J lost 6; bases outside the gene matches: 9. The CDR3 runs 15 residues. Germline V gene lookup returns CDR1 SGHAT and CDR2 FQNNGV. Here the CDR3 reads CASRESSGSPDTQYF. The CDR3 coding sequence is TGTGCCAGCAGAGAGTCTAGCGGGAGTCCCGATACGCAGTATTTT.

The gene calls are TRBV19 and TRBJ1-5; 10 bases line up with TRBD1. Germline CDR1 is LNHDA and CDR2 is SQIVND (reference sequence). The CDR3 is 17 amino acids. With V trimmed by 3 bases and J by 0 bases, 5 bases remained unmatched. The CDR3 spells CASSITGQGYSNQPQHF. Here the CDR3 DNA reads TGTGCCAGTAGTATTACGGGACAGGGGTATAGCAATCAGCCCCAGCATTTT. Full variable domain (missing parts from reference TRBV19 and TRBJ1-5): DGGITQSPKYLFRKEGQNVTLSCEQNLNHDAMYWYRQDPGQGLRLIYYSQIVNDFQKGDIAEGYSVSREKKESFPLTVTSAQKNPTAFYLCASSITGQGYSNQPQHFGDGTRLSIL.

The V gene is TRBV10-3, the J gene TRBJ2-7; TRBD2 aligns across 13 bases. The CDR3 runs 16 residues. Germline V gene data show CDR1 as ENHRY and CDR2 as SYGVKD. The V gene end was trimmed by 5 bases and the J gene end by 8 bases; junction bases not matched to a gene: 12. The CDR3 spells CAISRTSGGTEGKQYF. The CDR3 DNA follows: TGTGCCATCAGTCGGACTAGCGGGGGTACAGAGGGCAAGCAGTACTTC.

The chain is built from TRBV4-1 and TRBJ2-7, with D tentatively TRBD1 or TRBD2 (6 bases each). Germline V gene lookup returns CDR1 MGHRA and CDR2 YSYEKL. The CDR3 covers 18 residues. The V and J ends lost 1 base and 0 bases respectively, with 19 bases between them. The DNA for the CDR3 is TGCGCCAGCAGCCAAGTCGGGGGTACAGGGAAGAGCTCCTACGAGCAGTACTTC. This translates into CASSQVGGTGKSSYEQYF.

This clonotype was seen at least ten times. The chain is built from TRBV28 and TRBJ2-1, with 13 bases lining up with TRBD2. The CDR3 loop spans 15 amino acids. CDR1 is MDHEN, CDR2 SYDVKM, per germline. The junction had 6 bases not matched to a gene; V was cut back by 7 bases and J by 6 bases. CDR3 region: CASTQGLAGANEQFF. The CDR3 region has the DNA TGTGCCAGCACCCAAGGACTAGCGGGAGCCAATGAGCAGTTCTTC.